This T cell receptor beta chain was observed in a study of cytomegalovirus exposure and HLA in healthy donors. In germline, CDR1 is MNHEY, CDR2 SMNVEV (reference sequence). The CDR3 contains 13 residues. V was pared by 6 bases and J by 4 bases, with 11 bases between. Vbeta (60) and Jbeta (13) primers were used in the PCR. The data were produced by immunoSEQ multiplex PCR, yet TCRdb's version contains in-frame clones alone and is incomplete. The table gives roughly 62,000 clones; the top ten clones make up approximately 4.3% of it. About this clone: Its antigen remains unidentified.

General study results and limits: A later analysis revealed that TCR association rates differed between HLA loci, peaking at DRB1 and bottoming out at HLA-C. In an earlier analysis, productive rearrangement rates for most beta V segments clustered near 87% or 30%.

This TCR derives from a male donor in good health and CMV-seronegative. V gene TRBV27 combines with J gene TRBJ2-3, with a possible D match to TRBD2 (5 bases). The sequenced sample consisted of PBMCs. CDR3 nucleotide sequence: TGTGCCAGCAGGACTTCGGGGTCAGATACGCAGTATTTT. It yields the protein CASRTSGSDTQYF.